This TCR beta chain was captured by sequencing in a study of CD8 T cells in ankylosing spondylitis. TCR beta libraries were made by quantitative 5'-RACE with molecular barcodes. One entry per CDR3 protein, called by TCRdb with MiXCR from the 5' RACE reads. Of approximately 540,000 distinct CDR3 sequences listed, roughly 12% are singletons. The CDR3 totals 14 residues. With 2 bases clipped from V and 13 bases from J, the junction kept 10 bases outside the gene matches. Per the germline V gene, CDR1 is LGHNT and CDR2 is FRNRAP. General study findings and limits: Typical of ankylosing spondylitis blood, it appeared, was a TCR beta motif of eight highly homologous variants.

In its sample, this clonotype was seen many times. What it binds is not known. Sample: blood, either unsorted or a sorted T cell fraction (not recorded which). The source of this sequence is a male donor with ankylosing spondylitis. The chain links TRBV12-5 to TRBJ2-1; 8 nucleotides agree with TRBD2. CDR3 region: CASGLSQGSGRQFF. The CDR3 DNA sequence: TGTGCTAGTGGTTTGTCGCAGGGGAGCGGGAGACAGTTCTTC.